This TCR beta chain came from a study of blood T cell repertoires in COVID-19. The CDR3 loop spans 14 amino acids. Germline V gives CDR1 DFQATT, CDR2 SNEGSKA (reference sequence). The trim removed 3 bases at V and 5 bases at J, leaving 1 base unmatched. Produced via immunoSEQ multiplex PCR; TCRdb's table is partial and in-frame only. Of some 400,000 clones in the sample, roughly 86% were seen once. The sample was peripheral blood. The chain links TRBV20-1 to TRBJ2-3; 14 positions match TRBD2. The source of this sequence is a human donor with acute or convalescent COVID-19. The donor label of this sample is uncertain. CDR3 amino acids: CSASGLAGGDTQYF. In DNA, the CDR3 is TGCAGTGCTAGTGGACTAGCGGGAGGAGATACGCAGTATTTT.